This TCR beta chain was profiled in a study of CD8+CD57+ T cells in acquired aplastic anemia. Study-level information: Mean DNA quantity obtained from sorted CD4+ and CD8+ cells was about 3.2 ug. Notes on the study in general: No significant difference in CD8+ Simpson's diversity was found between patients and controls.

Profiling of TCR beta VDJ combinations and CDR3 sequences used genomic DNA as template. TCRdb re-derived calls from the reads in MiXCR, one entry per CDR3 protein. The data show about 180,000 distinct CDR3 sequences, roughly 50% seen once. Patients who underwent sequencing had shown CD8+CD57+ cell expansion by flow cytometry. All patients had severe acquired aplastic anemia. There was no therapy given to any patient before the blood sampling took place. The V end lost 6 bases, the J end lost 7 bases, and 16 bases lay between the germline ends. CDR1 is SNHLY and CDR2 is FYNNEI in the germline V gene. The CDR3 length is 13 residues. This clonotype occurred a few times. What it binds is not known.

The sequenced material came from sorted CD4+, CD8+, or CD8+CD57+ T cells (not recorded which) from PBMCs. The rearrangement uses TRBV2 and TRBJ2-7; the D gene is possibly TRBD2 (6 bases). The receptor comes from a human donor with aplastic anemia. The CDR3: CASRTSGAGEQYF. CDR3 sequence (DNA): TGTGCCAGCAGGACCTCCGGGGCGGGGGAGCAGTACTTC.